This TCR beta chain was sequenced during a study of blood T cell repertoires in COVID-19. Here immunoSEQ multiplex PCR was the method, and the copy in TCRdb shows in-frame clones only, minus some. The table records hundreds of thousands of clones, about 90% of them present only once. Donors in Cohort 3 who had recovered were those with two negative PCRs, healthcare professional clearance, or resolution of their symptoms. CDR1 is LNHDA and CDR2 is SQIVND in the germline V gene (reference sequence). The length of the CDR3 is 15 residues. The V gene lost 5 bases and the J gene lost 1 base, with 12 bases spanning the gap.

This clonotype was obtained from a woman in her twenties or thirties who had recovered from COVID-19. The sample comprised PBMCs or T cells enriched from blood (not recorded which). V is TRBV19 and J is TRBJ1-5; possibly TRBD1 for D (5 bases). DNA of the CDR3: TGTGCCAGTAGTCAAGGGGATTCAAGCAATCAGCCCCAGCATTTT. It specifies CASSQGDSSNQPQHF.